This T cell receptor beta chain stems from a study of T cells after posttransplantation cyclophosphamide. General study results and limits: Skin or GI-infiltrating T cells shared few TRB sequences with blood. Donor-recipient repertoire similarity was low at 1-2 months, rising over year one. TRB clonality was highly associated with recipient CMV seropositivity and reactivation.

V was clipped by 6 bases and J by 8 bases, with 14 bases between them. Germline loops: CDR1 SGHTA, CDR2 FQGNSA. CDR3 length: 13 amino acids. Regarding this clone: Antigen: not known.

Treatment was busulfan-fludarabine conditioning, a marrow graft, and cyclophosphamide on days +3 and +4. TCRdb's table, derived via immunoSEQ multiplex PCR, lists solely in-frame clones and lacks some. The repertoire holds roughly 10,000 clones, around four fifths seen once, with roughly 15% in the top ten. The source of this sequence is a female patient aged 45-60 years who received an allogeneic stem cell transplant from a related donor, was CMV-positive, and had no GVHD. Some T cells may possibly be graft donor cells. This specimen consisted of PBMCs, obtained more than 1,700 days after allogeneic stem cell transplant with posttransplant cyclophosphamide. The chain carries TRBV7-2 and TRBJ2-1; unclear D gene. CDR3 amino acids: CASRLVAADEQFF. The CDR3 DNA reads as TGTGCCAGCAGACTTGTAGCTGCCGATGAGCAGTTCTTC.